The 6 T cell receptor beta chains in this list originate from one sample, sequenced in a study of T cell repertoires in cytomegalovirus infection. TCRdb processed the reads anew with MiXCR; each CDR3 protein has one entry. The sample comprises hundreds of thousands of distinct CDR3 sequences, around a third of which are singletons, and 15% to 20% rests with the top ten. These receptors' targets are unknown. The starting material was cultured PBMCs, obtained from culture after CMV antigen stimulation. The source is a human donor in good health (CMV status not recorded). Some clones in this sample may be carry-over from other donors' samples.

The rearrangement joins TRBV29-1 to TRBJ1-1; unclear D gene. CDR1 and CDR2 from the germline V gene are SQVTM and ANQGSEA. The germline V and J ends were trimmed by 6 bases and 1 base, with 6 bases remaining between them. The CDR3 contains 11 residues. CDR3 DNA: TGCAGCGTCCGGGCGAACACTGAAGCTTTCTTT. Protein sequence: CSVRANTEAFF.

This clonotype was recorded a few times. CDR3 nucleotide sequence: TGTGCCAGCAGCTTCCAGACCGGGACTCAAGAGACCCAGTACTTC. Translating it yields CASSFQTGTQETQYF. This chain connects TRBV7-2 to TRBJ2-5; maybe TRBD2 (6 bases). Per the germline V gene, CDR1 is SGHTA and CDR2 is FQGNSA. V gave up 3 bases and J gave up 2 bases, with 13 bases separating them. CDR3 length: 15 residues. Combining the CDR3 with reference TRBV7-2 and TRBJ2-5 gives the whole variable domain GAGVSQSPSNKVTEKGKDVELRCDPISGHTALYWYRQSLGQGLEFLIYFQGNSAPDKSGLPSDRFSAERTGGSVSTLTIQRTQQEDSAVYLCASSFQTGTQETQYFGPGTRLLVL.

This clonotype came up many times. J is TRBJ2-7 and V is TRBV29-1, with TRBD1 matching over 11 bases. V lost 6 bases, J lost 7 bases, and 2 bases stayed unmatched. The CDR3 runs to 11 residues. Germline CDR1 reads SQVTM; CDR2 reads ANQGSEA. CDR3 amino acids: CSVGTGGEQYF. The CDR3 coding sequence is TGCAGCGTGGGGACAGGGGGTGAGCAGTACTTC.

This clonotype appeared a few times. V is TRBV7-2 and J is TRBJ2-1; D is perhaps TRBD1 or TRBD2 (5 bases each). Per germline, CDR1 SGHTA and CDR2 FQGNSA. Between the trimmed V and J ends, which lost 2 bases and 12 bases, there was a span of 17 bases. The CDR3 is 14 amino acids. CDR3 amino acids: CASSLFRRGQGQFF. The CDR3 coding sequence is TGTGCCAGCAGCTTATTTAGGCGAGGGCAGGGGCAGTTCTTC.

This clonotype was observed a few times. The chain joins TRBV5-1 to TRBJ2-3, with TRBD2 matching over 12 bases. With 0 bases clipped from V and 4 bases from J, the junction kept 9 bases outside the gene matches. Germline V gene lookup returns CDR1 SGHRS and CDR2 YFSETQ. This CDR3 is built from 18 residues. The CDR3 sequence is CASSLGQGRLAGADTQYF. The DNA for the CDR3 is TGCGCCAGCAGCTTGGGACAGGGTCGACTAGCGGGAGCAGATACGCAGTATTTT.

In this sample, this clonotype turned up many times. This chain joins TRBV7-8 and TRBJ1-3; no clear D. The CDR3 covers 13 residues. The V end was cut by 4 bases, the J end by 3 bases, with 7 bases between. Germline V lookup: CDR1 SGHVS, CDR2 FQNEAQ. The CDR3 bases are TGTGCCAGCAGCTCCCTCTTTGGAAACACCATATATTTT. This gives the protein CASSSLFGNTIYF.